The source of this T cell receptor (beta chain) is a study of T cells in Graves' hyperthyroidism and ophthalmopathy. Study-level findings and limits: Most clonotypes that expanded in the thyroid above 0.001 also showed up in blood.

The table lists this clonotype with many counts. Its cognate antigen is unknown. Uncontrolled infection, other autoimmune disease, pregnancy or lactation barred patients from enrollment. Isolation of PBMCs was performed on around 10 ml fresh peripheral blood. The source material, RNA transcripts, was used to amplify TCR beta CDR3 regions. Carried out on the TCR CDR3, a first-round RT-PCR used the HTBI primer set. MiXCR, applied by TCRdb to the multiplex PCR reads, yields one record per CDR3 protein. Of roughly 350,000 distinct CDR3 sequences detected, roughly 13% appear once; the ten largest clones hold roughly 24%. Sequenced sample: blood. The receptor's source is a woman in her 30s with Graves' hyperthyroidism.

The CDR3 region is CSARWGGPRFEQYF. The CDR3 DNA reads TGCAGTGCTAGATGGGGGGGCCCTAGGTTCGAGCAGTACTTC. This rearrangement joins TRBV20-1 to TRBJ2-7; the D gene is possibly TRBD2 (7 bases). Germline V CDR1 and CDR2: DFQATT, SNEGSKA (reference sequence). V shed 2 bases and J shed 6 bases, with 17 bases lying between them. This CDR3 has 14 residues.